This TCR beta chain was profiled in a study of metastatic and nonmetastatic thyroid tumors. For the study at large: Patients with malignant and benign thyroid disease provided blood and tumor or nodule tissue, whose repertoires were compared.

Each patient came to thyroid surgery without any prior treatment (of any kind). V was cut by 6 bases and J by 0 bases, with 15 bases left in between. Per germline, CDR1 LNHDA and CDR2 SQIVND (reference sequence). CDR3 length: 16 amino acids. A note on this clone: Its antigen remains unidentified.

Authors' data handling: It was from CDR3 differences across clinicopathological groups that a distant-metastasis classifier for papillary thyroid cancer was built. TCRdb reprocessed the PCR reads using MiXCR. The V and J calls and clone size come from TCRdb's table, not from the authors' own analysis. The sample contains roughly 6,200 clones, roughly 30% of which appear only once. Study results and limitations: TCR beta diversity was reportedly significantly higher in malignant thyroid tumors than benign nodules, in blood and tumor.

The chain links TRBV19 to TRBJ2-1; D unresolved. Sequencing used adjacent normal tissue. The sequence was collected from a female donor with papillary thyroid cancer or a benign thyroid nodule (not recorded which). Some clones in this sample may be carry-over from other donors' samples. CDR3 sequence: CASSAWPRSSYNEQFF. CDR3 nucleotides: TGTGCCAGTAGCGCCTGGCCCCGGAGCTCCTACAATGAGCAGTTCTTC. Supplemented by reference TRBV19 and TRBJ2-1, the full variable domain reads DGGITQSPKYLFRKEGQNVTLSCEQNLNHDAMYWYRQDPGQGLRLIYYSQIVNDFQKGDIAEGYSVSREKKESFPLTVTSAQKNPTAFYLCASSAWPRSSYNEQFFGPGTRLTVL.